The present entry profiles one T cell receptor beta chain with its context. Its antigen is unidentified. The data were obtained in a study of blood T cells in healthy people across ages. Germline assignment: CDR1 SGHAT and CDR2 FQDESV (reference sequence). The CDR3 runs 15 residues. V gave up 5 bases and J gave up 3 bases, with 16 bases separating them. Together with a sample-barcoded 5' primer, a J-beta primer mix was included in a second PCR lasting roughly 6 to 12 cycles. All cDNA molecules were each tagged by a template-switch adaptor with 12 random nucleotides. From the 5' RACE reads, TCRdb called clonotypes with MiXCR, one entry per CDR3 protein. Here the sample spans roughly 700,000 distinct CDR3 sequences, about 32% being singletons. The individuals who served as donors were healthy Caucasians living in Russia, aged roughly 6 to 100. Study observations and caveats: Older age coincided with a roughly linear decline in TCR beta diversity per million T cells. Reliance upon unsorted PBMCs precluded definitive naive versus antigen-experienced comparison.

The chain combines TRBV11-1 with TRBJ1-1; possible D gene TRBD1, 6 bases. The sample taken for sequencing was blood. The sequence came from a woman over 75 in good health. CDR3: CASSPPGGGYTEAFF. DNA for the CDR3: TGTGCCAGCAGCCCCCCGGGCGGGGGCTACACTGAAGCTTTCTTT.